This TCR beta chain originates from a study of cytomegalovirus exposure and HLA in healthy donors. Regarding the study as a whole: When presence/absence was analysed, sequencing depth was taken to be roughly uniform across donors. The number of N-insertions in an Asian-associated ancestry cluster was reportedly below the roughly 700-donor mean in a later analysis.

A note on this clone: The antigen remains undetermined.

Both 60 Vbeta primers and 13 Jbeta primers went into the PCR. Data came from immunoSEQ multiplex PCR; TCRdb stores just in-frame clones and leaves some out. This sample has 150,000 to 200,000 clones, with 60% to 85% found just once. J lost 2 bases, V lost 5 bases, and 5 bases had no gene match. Looked up from germline, CDR1 is LNHNV and CDR2 is YYDKDF (reference sequence). The CDR3 consists of 15 residues. The chain couples TRBV15 to TRBJ1-4; TRBD1 agrees at 7 bases. This clonotype was obtained from a young man in good health and CMV-seronegative. The material sequenced was PBMCs. The CDR3: CATSGGGVTNEKLFF. The CDR3 nucleotides read TGTGCCACCAGCGGAGGGGGCGTCACTAATGAAAAACTGTTTTTT. The full variable domain, its missing parts supplied by reference TRBV15 and TRBJ1-4, is DAMVIQNPRYQVTQFGKPVTLSCSQTLNHNVMYWYQQKSSQAPKLLFHYYDKDFNNEADTPDNFQSRRPNTSFCFLDIRSPGLGDTAMYLCATSGGGVTNEKLFFGSGTQLSVL.